A selection of T cell receptor beta chains follows, all from one sample in a study of cytomegalovirus exposure and HLA in healthy donors. Profiled with immunoSEQ multiplex PCR; TCRdb holds only in-frame clones, not every one. The table lists about 150,000 clones, about 89% of them singletons. Sequenced input: PBMCs. These receptors all come from a woman under 30 in good health and CMV-seropositive. CDR3s include the opening cysteine and the closing phenylalanine or tryptophan. D genes are given only for firm matches. Not every row has a clone size; where given, it reads once, few, many or a size class.

D	V	J	size	CDR3	DNA
TRBD2	TRBV13	TRBJ2-5	NA	CASSPPGTTPETQYF	TGTGCCAGCAGCCCCCCGGGGACTACTCCAGAGACCCAGTACTTC
NA	TRBV9	TRBJ2-7	NA	CASTDKRRGGGGPPYEQYF	TGTGCCAGCACGGACAAGCGTAGGGGAGGAGGGGGCCCTCCCTACGAGCAGTACTTC
TRBD2	TRBV7-2	TRBJ2-7	once	CASSPTSGSTYEQYF	TGTGCCAGCAGTCCAACTAGCGGGAGTACCTACGAGCAGTACTTC
NA	TRBV4-1	TRBJ1-2	NA	CASSQGSQAVGGYTF	TGCGCCAGCAGCCAAGGCAGTCAGGCTGTAGGCGGCTACACCTTC
TRBD2	TRBV6-5	TRBJ2-3	NA	CASSYSSGGNTDTQYF	TGTGCCAGCAGTTACTCCTCGGGAGGAAACACAGATACGCAGTATTTT
NA	TRBV4-1	TRBJ2-4	NA	CASSPTPQNIQYF	TGCGCCAGCAGCCCGACACCCCAAAACATTCAGTACTTC
NA	TRBV4-2	TRBJ1-2	NA	CASSQALNLLYGYTF	TGTGCCAGCAGCCAAGCCTTAAACTTACTGTATGGCTACACCTTC
TRBD2	TRBV30	TRBJ2-5	NA	CAWSPGGTSGRKGRETQYF	TGTGCCTGGAGTCCGGGGGGGACTAGCGGGAGGAAGGGTAGGGAGACCCAGTACTTC
NA	TRBV13	TRBJ1-2	once	CASSLGGRDYGYTF	TGTGCCAGCAGCTTAGGCGGGAGGGACTATGGCTACACCTTC
NA	TRBV6-5	TRBJ1-1	NA	CASSPTGNTEAFF	TGTGCCAGCAGTCCTACAGGGAACACTGAAGCTTTCTTT
TRBD1	TRBV10-1	TRBJ2-2	NA	CASSDRGSTGELFF	TGCGCCAGCAGTGACAGGGGGAGCACCGGGGAGCTGTTTTTT
NA	TRBV19	TRBJ2-7	NA	CASSIKSGQMIHEQYF	TGTGCCAGTAGTATCAAGAGCGGACAGATGATCCACGAGCAGTACTTC
NA	TRBV5-1	TRBJ1-1	NA	CASSRTQNTEAFF	TGCGCCAGCAGCCGAACACAGAACACTGAAGCTTTCTTT
TRBD1	TRBV30	TRBJ1-3	NA	CAWGRDRGNTIYF	TGTGCCTGGGGAAGGGACAGAGGAAACACCATATATTTT
NA	TRBV5-1	TRBJ2-2	NA	CASSLEPAEWTGELFF	TGCGCCAGCAGCTTGGAGCCGGCGGAGTGGACCGGGGAGCTGTTTTTT
TRBD1	TRBV6-6	TRBJ1-1	NA	CASSYLNRGRPTEAFF	TGTGCCAGCAGTTATTTGAACAGGGGGCGTCCCACTGAAGCTTTCTTT
NA	TRBV2	TRBJ1-2	few	CASSHDRYYGYTF	TGTGCCAGCAGTCACGACAGATACTATGGCTACACCTTC
TRBD2	TRBV4-3	TRBJ2-3	NA	CASSRTSGRGDTQYF	TGCGCCAGCAGCAGAACTAGCGGGAGGGGAGATACGCAGTATTTT
NA	TRBV4-3	TRBJ2-2	NA	CASSPDTSSGELFF	TGCGCCAGCAGCCCGGACACATCGTCCGGGGAGCTGTTTTTT
NA	TRBV4-3	TRBJ1-2	NA	CASSQDRANYGYTF	TGCGCCAGCAGCCAAGATCGGGCTAACTATGGCTACACCTTC
NA	TRBV19	TRBJ1-2	NA	CATLDSTYGYTF	TGTGCCACCCTAGACAGTACCTATGGCTACACCTTC
NA	TRBV5-1	TRBJ2-3	once	CASSLASGSSASTDTQYF	TGCGCCAGCAGCTTGGCTTCGGGGAGCAGTGCTAGCACAGATACGCAGTATTTT
NA	TRBV21-1	TRBJ2-1	NA	CASSKLEGEQFF	TGTGCCAGCAGCAAATTGGAGGGTGAGCAGTTCTTC
TRBD2	TRBV10-3	TRBJ2-2	NA	CAVGLAGVGELFF	TGTGCCGTGGGACTAGCGGGAGTGGGGGAGCTGTTTTTT
TRBD1	TRBV18	TRBJ2-3	NA	CASSPLAGGSTDTQYF	TGTGCCAGCTCACCACTCGCAGGGGGCTCGACAGATACGCAGTATTTT
NA	TRBV15	TRBJ2-3	NA	CATSRDLGPASTDTQYF	TGTGCCACCAGCAGAGATCTTGGGCCGGCTAGCACAGATACGCAGTATTTT
NA	TRBV6-5	TRBJ2-7	NA	CASSYSAGFEQYF	TGTGCCAGCAGTTACAGCGCCGGTTTCGAGCAGTACTTC
NA	TRBV7-2	TRBJ1-2	NA	CASSLASRYGYTF	TGTGCCAGCAGCTTAGCTTCCCGCTATGGCTACACCTTC